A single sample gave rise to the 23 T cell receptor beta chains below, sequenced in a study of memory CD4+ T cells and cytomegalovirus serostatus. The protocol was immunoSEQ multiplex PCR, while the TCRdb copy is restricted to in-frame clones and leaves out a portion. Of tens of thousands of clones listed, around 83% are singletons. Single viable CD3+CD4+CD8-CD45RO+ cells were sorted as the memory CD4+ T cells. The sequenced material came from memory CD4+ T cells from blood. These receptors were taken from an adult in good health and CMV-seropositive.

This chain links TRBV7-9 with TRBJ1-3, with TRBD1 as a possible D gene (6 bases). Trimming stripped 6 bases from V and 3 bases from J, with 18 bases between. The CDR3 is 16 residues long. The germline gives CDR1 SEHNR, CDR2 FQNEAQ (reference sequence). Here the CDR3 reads CASSLGTGTLGNTIYF. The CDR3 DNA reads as TGTGCCAGCAGTCTAGGAACAGGGACTCTTGGAAACACCATATATTTT.

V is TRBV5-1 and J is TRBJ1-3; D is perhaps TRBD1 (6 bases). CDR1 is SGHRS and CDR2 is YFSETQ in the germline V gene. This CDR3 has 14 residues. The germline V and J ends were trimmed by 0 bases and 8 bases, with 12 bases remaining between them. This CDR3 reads CASSLGQVEDTIYF. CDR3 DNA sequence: TGCGCCAGCAGCTTGGGACAGGTGGAAGACACCATATATTTT.

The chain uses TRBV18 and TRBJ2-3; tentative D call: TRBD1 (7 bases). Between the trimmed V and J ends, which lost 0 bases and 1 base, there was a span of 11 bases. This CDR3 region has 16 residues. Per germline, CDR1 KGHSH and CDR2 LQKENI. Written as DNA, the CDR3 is TGTGCCAGCTCACCACCGGGCAGGGGGGGCACAGATACGCAGTATTTT. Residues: CASSPPGRGGTDTQYF.

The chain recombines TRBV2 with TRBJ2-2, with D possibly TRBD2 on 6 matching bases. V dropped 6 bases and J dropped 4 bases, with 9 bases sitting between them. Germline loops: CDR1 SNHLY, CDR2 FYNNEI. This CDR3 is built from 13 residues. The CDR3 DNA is TGTGCCAGCAGGGAGGGGATCACCGGGGAGCTGTTTTTT. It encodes CASREGITGELFF.

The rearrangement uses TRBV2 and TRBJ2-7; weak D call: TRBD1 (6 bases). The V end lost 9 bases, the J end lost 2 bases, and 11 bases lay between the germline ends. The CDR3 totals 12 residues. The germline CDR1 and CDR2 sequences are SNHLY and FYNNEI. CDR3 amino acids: CARGDNAYEQYF. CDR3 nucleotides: TGTGCCAGGGGGGACAACGCCTACGAGCAGTACTTC. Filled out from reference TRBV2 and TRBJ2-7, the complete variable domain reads EPEVTQTPSHQVTQMGQEVILRCVPISNHLYFYWYRQILGQKVEFLVSFYNNEISEKSEIFDDQFSVERPDGSNFTLKIRSTKLEDSAMYFCARGDNAYEQYFGPGTRLTVT.

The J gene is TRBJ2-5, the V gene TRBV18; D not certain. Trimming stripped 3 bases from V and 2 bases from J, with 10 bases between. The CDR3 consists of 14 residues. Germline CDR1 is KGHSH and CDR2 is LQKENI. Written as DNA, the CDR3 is TGTGCCAGCTCACCCCAGTCTGCACAAGAGACCCAGTACTTC. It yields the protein CASSPQSAQETQYF.

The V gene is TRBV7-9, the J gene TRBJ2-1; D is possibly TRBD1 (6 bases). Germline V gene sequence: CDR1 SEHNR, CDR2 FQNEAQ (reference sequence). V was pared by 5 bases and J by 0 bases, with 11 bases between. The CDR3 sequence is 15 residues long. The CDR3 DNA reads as TGTGCCAGCAGCCCATCCAGGGGCTCCTACAATGAGCAGTTCTTC. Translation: CASSPSRGSYNEQFF.

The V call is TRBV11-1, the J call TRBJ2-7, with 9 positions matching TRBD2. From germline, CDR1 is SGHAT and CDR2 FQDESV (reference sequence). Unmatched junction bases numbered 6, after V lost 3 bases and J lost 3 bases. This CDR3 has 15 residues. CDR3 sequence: CASSLSGGLRYEQYF. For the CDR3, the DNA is TGTGCCAGCAGCTTGAGCGGGGGGCTCCGCTACGAGCAGTACTTC.

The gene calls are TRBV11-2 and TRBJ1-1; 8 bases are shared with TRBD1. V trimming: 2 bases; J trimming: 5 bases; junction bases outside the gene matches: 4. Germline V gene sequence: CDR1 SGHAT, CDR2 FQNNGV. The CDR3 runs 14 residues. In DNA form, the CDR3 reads TGTGCCAGCAGCTTATGGACAGGGCATACTGAAGCTTTCTTT. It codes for CASSLWTGHTEAFF.

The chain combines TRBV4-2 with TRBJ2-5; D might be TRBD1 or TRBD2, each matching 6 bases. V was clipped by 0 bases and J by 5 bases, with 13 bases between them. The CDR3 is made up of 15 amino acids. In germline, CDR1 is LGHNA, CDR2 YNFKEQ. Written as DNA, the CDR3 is TGTGCCAGCAGCCAAGATTGGAGGGGGGTTGAGACCCAGTACTTC. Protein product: CASSQDWRGVETQYF.

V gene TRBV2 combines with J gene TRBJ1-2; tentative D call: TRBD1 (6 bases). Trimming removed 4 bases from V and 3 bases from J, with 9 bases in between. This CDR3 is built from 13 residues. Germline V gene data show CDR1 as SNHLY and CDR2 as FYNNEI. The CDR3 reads CASSARGDYGYTF. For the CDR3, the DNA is TGTGCCAGCAGTGCCAGGGGTGACTATGGCTACACCTTC. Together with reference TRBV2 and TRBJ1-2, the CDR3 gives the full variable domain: EPEVTQTPSHQVTQMGQEVILRCVPISNHLYFYWYRQILGQKVEFLVSFYNNEISEKSEIFDDQFSVERPDGSNFTLKIRSTKLEDSAMYFCASSARGDYGYTFGSGTRLTVV.

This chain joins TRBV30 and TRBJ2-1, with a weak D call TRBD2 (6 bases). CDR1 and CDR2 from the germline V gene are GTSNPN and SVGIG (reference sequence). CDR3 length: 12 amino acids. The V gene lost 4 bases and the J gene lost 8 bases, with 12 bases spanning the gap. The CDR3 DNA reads TGTGCCTGGAACCCCGGAGGGCATGAGCAGTTCTTC. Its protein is CAWNPGGHEQFF.

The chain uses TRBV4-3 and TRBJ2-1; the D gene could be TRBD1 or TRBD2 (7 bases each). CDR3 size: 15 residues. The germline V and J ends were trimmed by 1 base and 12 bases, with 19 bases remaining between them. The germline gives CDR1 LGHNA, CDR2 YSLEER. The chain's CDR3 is CASSQGRGLAAWQFF. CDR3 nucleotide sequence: TGCGCCAGCAGCCAAGGGAGGGGGCTAGCGGCCTGGCAGTTCTTC.

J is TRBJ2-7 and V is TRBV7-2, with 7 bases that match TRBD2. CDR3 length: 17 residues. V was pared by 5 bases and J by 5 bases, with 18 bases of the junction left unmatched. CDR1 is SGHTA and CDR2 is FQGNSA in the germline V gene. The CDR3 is CASSPSGRSDGIHEQYF. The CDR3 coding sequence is TGTGCCAGCAGCCCCTCCGGGAGGTCGGATGGTATACACGAGCAGTACTTC.

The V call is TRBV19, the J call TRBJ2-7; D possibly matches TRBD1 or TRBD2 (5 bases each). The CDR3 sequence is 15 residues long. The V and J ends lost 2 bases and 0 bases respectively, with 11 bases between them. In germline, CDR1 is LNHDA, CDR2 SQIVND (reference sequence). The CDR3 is CASSIKPGPSYEQYF. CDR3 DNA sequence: TGTGCCAGTAGTATAAAGCCGGGGCCCTCCTACGAGCAGTACTTC.

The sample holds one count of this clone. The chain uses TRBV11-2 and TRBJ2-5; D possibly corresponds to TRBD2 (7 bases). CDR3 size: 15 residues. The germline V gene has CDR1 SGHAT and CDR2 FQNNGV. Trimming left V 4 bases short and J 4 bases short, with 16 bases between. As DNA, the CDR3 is TGTGCCAGCAGCTCCTCTAGGGGGGGCGGAGAGACCCAGTACTTC. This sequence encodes CASSSSRGGGETQYF.

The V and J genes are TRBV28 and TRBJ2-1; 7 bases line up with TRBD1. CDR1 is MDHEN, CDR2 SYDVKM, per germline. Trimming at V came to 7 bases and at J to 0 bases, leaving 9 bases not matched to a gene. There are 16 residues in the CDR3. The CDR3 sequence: CASNHGTVSSYNEQFF. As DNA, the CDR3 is TGTGCCAGCAACCACGGGACAGTGAGCTCCTACAATGAGCAGTTCTTC.

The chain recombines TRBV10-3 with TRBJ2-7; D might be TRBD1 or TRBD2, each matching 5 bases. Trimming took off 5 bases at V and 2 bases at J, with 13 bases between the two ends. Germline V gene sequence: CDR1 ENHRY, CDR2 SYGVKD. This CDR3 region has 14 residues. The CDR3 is CAISPGTDTYEQYF. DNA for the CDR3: TGTGCCATCAGTCCCGGGACGGATACCTACGAGCAGTACTTC.

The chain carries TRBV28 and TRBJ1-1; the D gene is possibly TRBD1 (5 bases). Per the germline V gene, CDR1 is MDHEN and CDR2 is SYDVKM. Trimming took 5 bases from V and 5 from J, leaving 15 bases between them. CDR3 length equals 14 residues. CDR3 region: CASSLRGWGTEAFF. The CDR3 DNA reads TGTGCCAGCAGTCTACGGGGGTGGGGAACTGAAGCTTTCTTT.

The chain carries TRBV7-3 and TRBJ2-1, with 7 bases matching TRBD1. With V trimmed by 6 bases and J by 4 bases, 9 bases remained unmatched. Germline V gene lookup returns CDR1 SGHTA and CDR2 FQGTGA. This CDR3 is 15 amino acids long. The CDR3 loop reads CASSPDREEYNEQFF. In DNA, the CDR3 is TGTGCCAGCAGTCCAGACAGGGAAGAGTACAATGAGCAGTTCTTC.

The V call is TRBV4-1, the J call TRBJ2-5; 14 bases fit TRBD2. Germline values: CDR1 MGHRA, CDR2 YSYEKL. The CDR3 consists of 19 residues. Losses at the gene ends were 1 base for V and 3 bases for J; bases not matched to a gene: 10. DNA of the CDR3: TGCGCCAGCAGCCAAGCGGCTAGACTAGCGGGGGGGGAGAAAGAGACCCAGTACTTC. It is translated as CASSQAARLAGGEKETQYF.

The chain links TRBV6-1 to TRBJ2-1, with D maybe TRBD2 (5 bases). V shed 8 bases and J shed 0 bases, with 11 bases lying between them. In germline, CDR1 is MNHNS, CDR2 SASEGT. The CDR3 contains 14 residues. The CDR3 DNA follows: TGTGCCAGCCACCAGCGGAGCTCCTACAATGAGCAGTTCTTC. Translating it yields CASHQRSSYNEQFF.

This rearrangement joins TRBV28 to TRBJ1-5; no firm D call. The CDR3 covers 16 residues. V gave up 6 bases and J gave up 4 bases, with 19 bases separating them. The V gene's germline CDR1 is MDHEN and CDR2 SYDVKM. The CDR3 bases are TGTGCCAGCAGGACACTAAGAGGGCCCATTAATCAGCCCCAGCATTTT. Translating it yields CASRTLRGPINQPQHF.